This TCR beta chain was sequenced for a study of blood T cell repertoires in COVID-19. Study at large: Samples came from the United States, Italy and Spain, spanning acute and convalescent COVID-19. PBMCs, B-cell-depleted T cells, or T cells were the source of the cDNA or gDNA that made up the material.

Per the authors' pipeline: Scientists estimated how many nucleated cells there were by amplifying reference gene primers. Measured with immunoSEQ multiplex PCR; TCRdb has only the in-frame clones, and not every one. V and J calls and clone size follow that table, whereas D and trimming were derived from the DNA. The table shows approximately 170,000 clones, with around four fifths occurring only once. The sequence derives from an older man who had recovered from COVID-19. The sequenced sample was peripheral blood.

The CDR3 loop is CASSLDFGENTEAFF. DNA of the CDR3: TGTGCCAGCAGCTTGGATTTCGGAGAGAACACTGAAGCTTTCTTT. This chain joins TRBV5-4 and TRBJ1-1, with D uncertain. Germline V gives CDR1 SGHNT, CDR2 YYREEE (reference sequence). Deletions cut 0 bases from V and 1 base from J, with 10 bases between. This CDR3 has 15 residues.